The sample holds many counts of the clone carrying this TCR beta chain. Antigen specificity is unknown. For the second PCR, which ran for roughly 7 to 11 cycles, a sample-barcoded 5' primer and a J-beta primer mix were used. Each cDNA molecule carried a tag from a template-switch adaptor that contained 12 random nucleotides. TCRdb re-called the 5' RACE reads through MiXCR, storing one row per CDR3 protein. Of more than 900,000 distinct CDR3 sequences listed, almost 30% are singletons. Healthy Russian Caucasian donors spanned ages about 6 to 100 years. Trimming left V 6 bases short and J 0 bases short, with 18 bases between. Germline loops: CDR1 MDHEN, CDR2 SYDVKM. This CDR3 is 16 amino acids long. This sample was included in a study of blood T cells in healthy people across ages. Findings and limits, study-wide: As age increased, TCR beta diversity per million T cells fell in a roughly linear fashion.

These data also formed part of another study, on T cells of mothers and their children. That paper adds: A few healthy Caucasian mothers, along with their six children, were the donors.

This TCR came from a woman between 40 and 50 years old in good health. This rearrangement joins TRBV28 to TRBJ2-7; D tentatively reads TRBD1 or TRBD2 (5 bases each). Sequenced: blood. The CDR3 DNA sequence: TGTGCCAGCAGAACCCCGGGACGGCGGAGCTCCTACGAGCAGTACTTC. It encodes CASRTPGRRSSYEQYF.